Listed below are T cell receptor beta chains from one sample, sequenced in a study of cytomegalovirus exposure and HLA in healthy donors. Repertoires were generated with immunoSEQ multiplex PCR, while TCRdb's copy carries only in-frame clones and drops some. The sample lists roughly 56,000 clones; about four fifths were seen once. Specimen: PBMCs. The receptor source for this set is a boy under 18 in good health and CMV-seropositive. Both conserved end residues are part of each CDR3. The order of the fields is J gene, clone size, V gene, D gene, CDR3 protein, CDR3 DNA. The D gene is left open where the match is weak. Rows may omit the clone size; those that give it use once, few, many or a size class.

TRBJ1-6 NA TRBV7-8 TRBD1 CASSPGTVNSPLHF TGTGCCAGCAGCCCCGGGACAGTGAATTCACCCCTCCACTTT
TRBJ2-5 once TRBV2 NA CATTEGESQYF TGTGCCACCACCGAGGGGGAATCCCAGTACTTC
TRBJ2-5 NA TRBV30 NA CAWSRGKETQYF TGTGCCTGGAGTCGAGGGAAAGAGACCCAGTACTTC
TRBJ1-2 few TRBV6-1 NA CASTPTGGLAYGYTF TGTGCCAGCACTCCTACGGGGGGGCTCGCCTATGGCTACACCTTC
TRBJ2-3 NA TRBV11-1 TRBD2 CASSPRPGLAGGQVDTQYF TGTGCCAGCAGCCCCCGACCGGGACTAGCGGGGGGGCAGGTAGATACGCAGTATTTT
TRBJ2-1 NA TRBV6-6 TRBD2 CASSYLSRGGNNEQFF TGTGCCAGCAGTTACTTGTCGCGGGGGGGGAACAATGAGCAGTTCTTC
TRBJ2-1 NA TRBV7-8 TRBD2 CASSYLAGGYNEQFF TGTGCCAGCAGCTACCTAGCGGGGGGATACAATGAGCAGTTCTTC
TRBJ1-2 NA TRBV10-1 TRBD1 CASSGCRGQTDLMVLYGYTF TGCGCCAGCAGTGGATGCAGGGGACAGACAGACCTTATGGTCCTCTATGGCTACACCTTC
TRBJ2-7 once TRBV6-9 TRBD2 CASRAPSGTHYEQYF TGTGCCAGCAGGGCGCCTAGCGGGACCCACTACGAGCAGTACTTC
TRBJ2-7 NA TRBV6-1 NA CASITRADYEQYF TGTGCCAGCATAACCAGGGCGGACTACGAGCAGTACTTC
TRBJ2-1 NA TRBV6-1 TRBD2 CASSFSGGPYNEQFF TGTGCCAGCAGTTTTAGCGGGGGGCCCTACAATGAGCAGTTCTTC
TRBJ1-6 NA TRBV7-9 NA CASSSTIGQSSPLHF TGTGCCAGCAGCTCCACCATAGGACAGAGTTCACCCCTCCACTTT
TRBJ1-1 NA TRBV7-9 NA CASSSPAVREAFF TGTGCCAGCAGCTCTCCGGCGGTGAGGGAAGCTTTCTTT
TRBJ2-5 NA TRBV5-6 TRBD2 CASSWTSGGLAETQYF TGTGCCAGCAGCTGGACTAGCGGGGGGTTAGCAGAGACCCAGTACTTC
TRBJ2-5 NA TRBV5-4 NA CASSLVGRETQYF TGTGCCAGCAGCTTGGTAGGGAGGGAGACCCAGTACTTC
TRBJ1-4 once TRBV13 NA CASSLGGREAVEKLFF TGTGCCAGCAGCTTAGGCGGCAGGGAGGCAGTGGAAAAACTGTTTTTT
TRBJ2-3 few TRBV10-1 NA CASSEYGGTDTQYF TGCGCCAGCAGTGAATACGGGGGCACAGATACGCAGTATTTT
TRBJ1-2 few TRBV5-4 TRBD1 CASSLFRGQGNALNYGYTF TGTGCCAGCAGCTTGTTCAGAGGACAGGGAAATGCCCTGAACTATGGCTACACCTTC